This T cell receptor beta chain was documented in a study of CD8 T cells in ankylosing spondylitis (dated by TCRdb to 2016 to 2017). With regard to the full study: The study profiled T cell receptor beta repertoires in healthy donors and ankylosing spondylitis patients to find disease-linked TCR variants. The whole study cohort included over a hundred healthy donors and 25 or so ankylosing spondylitis patients. Peripheral blood was sampled, and synovial fluid was also collected from ankylosing spondylitis patients. Broad study findings and their caveats: The disease-linked clones were reported to be significantly enriched in matched synovial fluid samples from ankylosing spondylitis patients. The disease-linked clones had a CD8+ phenotype and were found at relatively low frequencies in peripheral blood. Blood from ankylosing spondylitis patients appeared to be characterized by a TCR beta motif composed of 7 to 9 highly homologous amino acid variants. Some of the motif variants had been reported before in the synovial fluid and blood of reactive arthritis patients, a finding that suggests common disease-initiation mechanisms.

These reads were obtained on an Illumina HiSeq 2500. TCR beta libraries were prepared by quantitative 5'-RACE with molecular barcodes. In the original analysis: A new computational method based on a probabilistic model of VDJ rearrangement was used to identify disease-linked TCR variants. The public sequencing data were trimmed at Q25 with fastp and processed into clonotypes with MiXCR by TCRdb, which kept only in-frame beta chains. Rows with a matching CDR3 protein are joined into one entry that keeps the most common DNA and genes. The V and J calls were determined by TCRdb, not by the authors. This sample is represented by approximately 45,000 distinct CDR3 sequences; about 10% of them were singletons. Around 1.4% of the sample is held by the ten biggest clonotypes. This clonotype has ten or more counts. Which antigen it targets is not known. No per-base quality is available; no much larger clone lies one base away.

Sequencing was performed on blood, either unsorted or a sorted T cell fraction (not recorded which). The TCR was taken from a male donor with ankylosing spondylitis or in good health (not recorded which).

The CDR3 here reads CASRTSGVTDTQYF. The DNA is as follows: TGCGCCAGCAGGACTAGCGGGGTCACAGATACGCAGTATTTT. The rearrangement joined TRBV5-1 to TRBJ2-3, and TRBD2 aligns with 11 junction nucleotides. V is trimmed back by 5 bases and J by 2 bases, and the junction contains 1 base that no gene match accounts for. The CDR1 and CDR2 encoded by the germline V gene are SGHRS and YFSETQ. The CDR3 goes from the cysteine to the phenylalanine over 14 residues. The DNA shown is the 42-base CDR3, in frame from base 1.